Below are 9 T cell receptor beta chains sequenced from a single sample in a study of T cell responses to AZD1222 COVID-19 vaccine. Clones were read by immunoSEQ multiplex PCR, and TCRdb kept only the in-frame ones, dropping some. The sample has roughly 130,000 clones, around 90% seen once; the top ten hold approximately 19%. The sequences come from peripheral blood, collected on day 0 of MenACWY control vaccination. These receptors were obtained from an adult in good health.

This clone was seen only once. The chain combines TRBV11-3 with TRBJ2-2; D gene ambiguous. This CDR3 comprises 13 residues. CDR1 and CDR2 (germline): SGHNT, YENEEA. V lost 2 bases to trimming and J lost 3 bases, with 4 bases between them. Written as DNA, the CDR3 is TGTGCCAGCAGCTTACCCCACACCGGGGAGCTGTTTTTT. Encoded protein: CASSLPHTGELFF.

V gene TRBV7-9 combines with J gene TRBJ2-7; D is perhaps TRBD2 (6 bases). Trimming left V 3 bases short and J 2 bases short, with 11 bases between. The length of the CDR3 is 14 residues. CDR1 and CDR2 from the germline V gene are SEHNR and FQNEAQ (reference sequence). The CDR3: CASSLASVTYEQYF. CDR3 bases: TGTGCCAGCAGCTTGGCTAGCGTTACCTACGAGCAGTACTTC.

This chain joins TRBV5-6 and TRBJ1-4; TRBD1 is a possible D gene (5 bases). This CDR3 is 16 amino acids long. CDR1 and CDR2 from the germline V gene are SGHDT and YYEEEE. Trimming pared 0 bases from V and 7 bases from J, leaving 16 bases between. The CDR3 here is CASSLAGGSRGEKLFF. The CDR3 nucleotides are TGTGCCAGCAGCTTGGCCGGGGGGTCTCGAGGTGAAAAACTGTTTTTT.

The DNA for the CDR3 is TGTGCCTGGAGTGGGGCCAGGGGAGGCGGGAATAGGTTCTTC. Protein: CAWSGARGGGNRFF. The J gene is TRBJ2-1, the V gene TRBV30; D possibly uses TRBD1 or TRBD2 (6 bases each). The V gene lost 1 base and the J gene lost 15 bases, with 22 bases spanning the gap. Germline-derived CDR1 and CDR2 are GTSNPN and SVGIG (reference sequence). The CDR3 is made up of 14 amino acids.

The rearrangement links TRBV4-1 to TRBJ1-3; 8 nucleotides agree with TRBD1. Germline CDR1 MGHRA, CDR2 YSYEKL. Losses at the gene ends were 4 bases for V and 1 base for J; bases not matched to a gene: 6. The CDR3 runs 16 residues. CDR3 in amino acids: CASSLRQGRSGNTIYF. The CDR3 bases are TGCGCCAGCAGCCTTCGACAGGGGAGGTCTGGAAACACCATATATTTT.

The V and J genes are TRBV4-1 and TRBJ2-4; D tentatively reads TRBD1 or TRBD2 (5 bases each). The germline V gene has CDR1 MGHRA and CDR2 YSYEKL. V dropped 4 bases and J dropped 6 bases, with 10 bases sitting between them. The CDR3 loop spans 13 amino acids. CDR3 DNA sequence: TGCGCCAGCAGCCCGACTACAGGAAACATTCAGTACTTC. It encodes CASSPTTGNIQYF.

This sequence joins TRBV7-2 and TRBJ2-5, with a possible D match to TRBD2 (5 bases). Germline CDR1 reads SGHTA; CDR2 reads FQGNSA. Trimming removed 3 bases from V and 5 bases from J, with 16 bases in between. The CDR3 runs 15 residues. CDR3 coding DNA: TGTGCCAGCAGCTTGTTTAGAGGGCCAGTTGAGACCCAGTACTTC. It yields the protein CASSLFRGPVETQYF.

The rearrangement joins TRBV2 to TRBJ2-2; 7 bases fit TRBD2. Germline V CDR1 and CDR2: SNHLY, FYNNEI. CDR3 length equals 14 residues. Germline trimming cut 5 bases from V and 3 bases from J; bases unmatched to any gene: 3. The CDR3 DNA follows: TGTGCCAGCAGTACGGGAGGCGACACCGGGGAGCTGTTTTTT. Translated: CASSTGGDTGELFF.

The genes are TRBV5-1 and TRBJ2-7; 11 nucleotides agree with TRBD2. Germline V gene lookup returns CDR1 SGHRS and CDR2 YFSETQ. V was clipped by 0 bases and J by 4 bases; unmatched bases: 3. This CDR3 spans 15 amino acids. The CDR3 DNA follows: TGCGCCAGCAGCTTGGTACTAGCGGGGGAGTACGAGCAGTACTTC. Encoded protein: CASSLVLAGEYEQYF.